Presented here are 30 T cell receptor beta chains from one specimen sequenced in a study of blood T cell repertoires in COVID-19. Produced via immunoSEQ multiplex PCR; TCRdb's table is partial and in-frame only. Among roughly 320,000 clones listed, about 88% were seen once. What was sequenced was peripheral blood. These receptors were taken from a man aged 65-85 years with acute or convalescent COVID-19.

The chain is built from TRBV7-9 and TRBJ2-7, with D tentatively TRBD1 (5 bases). CDR3 size: 14 residues. V was trimmed by 5 bases and J by 2 bases, leaving 13 bases between them. CDR1 is SEHNR, CDR2 FQNEAQ, per germline (reference sequence). CDR3 DNA sequence: TGTGCCAGCAGCCGGGCCAGGGCCCCCTACGAGCAGTACTTC. This sequence encodes CASSRARAPYEQYF.

This clone turned up a few times. This rearrangement joins TRBV19 to TRBJ2-7; TRBD1 is a possible D gene (5 bases). Trimming took 5 bases from V and 1 from J, leaving 15 bases between them. Germline V gene data show CDR1 as LNHDA and CDR2 as SQIVND (reference sequence). The CDR3 is 15 residues long. CDR3 DNA: TGTGCCAGTAGTTTCGACAGCCAAAAATCCTACGAGCAGTACTTC. Translating it yields CASSFDSQKSYEQYF.

This clone came up a few times. The chain carries TRBV7-2 and TRBJ1-4, with D unclear. Trimming cost V 5 bases and J 6 bases, with 16 bases left between them. Germline CDR1 is SGHTA and CDR2 is FQGNSA. CDR3 length: 15 amino acids. The CDR3 DNA follows: TGTGCCAGCAGCCCAGCCCGGGTATTCGATGAAAAACTGTTTTTT. Its translation is CASSPARVFDEKLFF. Full variable domain (remainder filled in from reference TRBV7-2 and TRBJ1-4): GAGVSQSPSNKVTEKGKDVELRCDPISGHTALYWYRQSLGQGLEFLIYFQGNSAPDKSGLPSDRFSAERTGGSVSTLTIQRTQQEDSAVYLCASSPARVFDEKLFFGSGTQLSVL.

The rearrangement joins TRBV18 to TRBJ2-2, with a tentative D call TRBD1 (5 bases). Trimming stripped 1 base from V and 0 bases from J, with 18 bases between. Germline V gene sequence: CDR1 KGHSH, CDR2 LQKENI. This CDR3 region has 19 residues. This chain's CDR3 is CASSPLRTGAKPNTGELFF. The CDR3 DNA reads TGTGCCAGCTCACCACTAAGAACAGGTGCTAAACCGAACACCGGGGAGCTGTTTTTT.

This rearrangement joins TRBV29-1 to TRBJ2-5; 12 bases are a match to TRBD1. The CDR3 has 13 amino acids. Germline V gene sequence: CDR1 SQVTM, CDR2 ANQGSEA. The V and J ends lost 6 bases and 7 bases, in that order; junction bases with no gene match: 6. The CDR3 loop reads CSVMGQGAWTQYF. In nucleotides, the CDR3 is TGCAGCGTAATGGGACAGGGGGCGTGGACCCAGTACTTC.

Of note for this clone: At one end the junction does not follow the germline gene, possibly because of a read error. DNA of the CDR3: TGTGCCAGCAGCCCTCGACAGTATAACTCACCCCTCCACTTT. Protein product: CASSPRQYNSPLHF. The rearrangement links TRBV9 to TRBJ1-6; the D gene is possibly TRBD1 (5 bases). Germline CDR1 and CDR2: SGDLS and YYNGEE. CDR3 length: 14 residues. The variable domain in full, completed from reference TRBV9 and TRBJ1-6, reads DSGVTQTPKHLITATGQRVTLRCSPRSGDLSVYWYQQSLDQGLQFLIQYYNGEERAKGNILERFSAQQFPDLHSELNLSSLELGDSALYFCASSPRQYNSPLHFGNGTRLTVT.

The rearrangement uses TRBV4-2 and TRBJ2-3; maybe TRBD2 (6 bases). V shed 3 bases and J shed 5 bases, with 12 bases lying between them. The CDR3 is 14 amino acids. Looked up from germline, CDR1 is LGHNA and CDR2 is YNFKEQ. CDR3 coding DNA: TGTGCCAGCAGCCAGCAGATGGGGGGAGATACGCAGTATTTT. The encoded protein is CASSQQMGGDTQYF.

This rearrangement joins TRBV7-9 to TRBJ2-3; D remains unclear. This CDR3 spans 15 amino acids. V lost 2 bases, J lost 4 bases, and 13 bases lay in between. Germline CDR1 is SEHNR and CDR2 is FQNEAQ (reference sequence). The CDR3 spells CASSLLPFRADTQYF. DNA of the CDR3: TGTGCCAGCAGCTTATTACCATTTCGAGCAGATACGCAGTATTTT.

The chain combines TRBV6-6 with TRBJ2-7, with D maybe TRBD2 (6 bases). Germline CDR1 reads MNHNY; CDR2 reads SVGAGI (reference sequence). Between the trimmed V and J ends, which lost 6 bases and 4 bases, there was a span of 22 bases. The CDR3 has 16 residues. The CDR3 DNA is TGTGCCAGCAGCCCCCAGGAGTGGAGGGCCCCTTACGAGCAGTACTTC. It yields the protein CASSPQEWRAPYEQYF.

This rearrangement joins TRBV7-5 to TRBJ2-3; TRBD2, the table's D call, lacks a check against the DNA. TRBV7-5 is listed as a pseudogene. The CDR3 runs 16 residues. The CDR3, as DNA: TGTGCCAGAAGCTTACTTAGAGCGCTAAGCACAGATACGCAGTATTTT. This translates into CARSLLRALSTDTQYF.

The chain employs TRBV6-5 and TRBJ2-4; TRBD1 matches at 9 bases. Germline CDR1 and CDR2: MNHEY and SVGAGI. With V trimmed by 5 bases and J by 3 bases, 5 bases remained unmatched. This CDR3 region has 15 residues. CDR3 coding DNA: TGTGCCAGCAGTCTCGACAGGGGGAACAAAAACATTCAGTACTTC. Protein sequence: CASSLDRGNKNIQYF.

There are a few counts of this clone. The chain is built from TRBV7-3 and TRBJ2-1; 7 bases align to TRBD2. J was trimmed by 2 bases and V by 5 bases; bases with no gene match: 6. CDR1 is SGHTA, CDR2 FQGTGA, per germline. The CDR3 consists of 15 residues. CDR3 sequence (DNA): TGTGCCAGCAGCCTCCGGGGGGACCCCTACAATGAGCAGTTCTTC. Protein: CASSLRGDPYNEQFF.

The rearrangement links TRBV23-1 to TRBJ1-4; 9 nucleotides align to TRBD1. TRBV23-1 is an open reading frame, and its role is uncertain. Losses at the gene ends were 3 bases for V and 5 bases for J; bases not matched to a gene: 7. The CDR3 sequence is 16 residues long. The CDR3 protein is CASSQPWDRENEKLFF. The CDR3 DNA reads as TGCGCCAGCAGTCAGCCCTGGGACAGGGAAAATGAAAAACTGTTTTTT.

This chain uses TRBV7-7 with TRBJ2-5; D might be TRBD2 (5 bases). Per the germline V gene, CDR1 is SSHAT and CDR2 is FNYEAQ (reference sequence). The CDR3 spans 15 residues. Trimming took 3 bases from V and 2 from J, leaving 13 bases between them. The CDR3 DNA follows: TGTGCCAGCAGCTTGGACTGGACGGAACAAGAGACCCAGTACTTC. It is translated as CASSLDWTEQETQYF. Combining the CDR3 with reference TRBV7-7 and TRBJ2-5 gives the whole variable domain GAGVSQSPRYKVTKRGQDVTLRCDPISSHATLYWYQQALGQGPEFLTYFNYEAQPDKSGLPSDRFSAERPEGSISTLTIQRTEQRDSAMYRCASSLDWTEQETQYFGPGTRLLVL.

The V gene is TRBV30, the J gene TRBJ1-6; perhaps TRBD1 as D (6 bases). V was pared by 2 bases and J by 2 bases, with 10 bases between. This CDR3 comprises 15 residues. Germline V gene data show CDR1 as GTSNPN and CDR2 as SVGIG (reference sequence). The CDR3 region has the DNA TGTGCCTGGAGTCGGGGGGCTGCCTATAATTCACCCCTCCACTTT. Translation: CAWSRGAAYNSPLHF. Full variable domain (rest looked up from reference TRBV30 and TRBJ1-6): SQTIHQWPATLVQPVGSPLSLECTVEGTSNPNLYWYRQAAGRGLQLLFYSVGIGQISSEVPQNLSASRPQDRQFILSSKKLLLSDSGFYLCAWSRGAAYNSPLHFGNGTRLTVT.

V usage is TRBV7-9 and J usage is TRBJ2-1, with 10 nucleotides matching TRBD1. The CDR3 runs to 14 residues. The V gene end was trimmed by 5 bases and the J gene end by 9 bases; junction bases not matched to a gene: 7. Germline V lookup: CDR1 SEHNR, CDR2 FQNEAQ (reference sequence). CDR3 protein: CASSGVTGGGEQFF. DNA for the CDR3: TGTGCCAGCAGCGGGGTGACAGGGGGCGGTGAGCAGTTCTTC.

The chain carries TRBV3-1 (or the pseudogene TRBV3-2) and TRBJ2-7, with TRBD1 matching 8 bases. The CDR3 loop spans 13 amino acids. Losses at the gene ends were 6 bases for V and 5 bases for J; bases not matched to a gene: 6. CDR1 and CDR2 from the germline V gene are LGHDT and YNNKEL (reference sequence). The chain's CDR3 is CASSWNRGDEQYF. In DNA form, the CDR3 reads TGTGCCAGCAGTTGGAACAGGGGGGACGAGCAGTACTTC.

V usage is TRBV27 and J usage is TRBJ2-7; no clear D gene. Germline-derived CDR1 and CDR2 are MNHEY and SMNVEV (reference sequence). Trimming took off 7 bases at V and 2 bases at J, with 15 bases between the two ends. CDR3 length: 14 amino acids. In DNA, the CDR3 is TGTGCCAGCACCCGAAGCGACGGTGCCTACGAGCAGTACTTC. Translated, it gives CASTRSDGAYEQYF.

CDR3 protein: CASSQGPGQGNYGYTF. The CDR3 DNA sequence: TGTGCCAGCAGCCAAGGACCGGGACAGGGGAACTATGGCTACACCTTC. The chain employs TRBV4-2 and TRBJ1-2; 10 positions match TRBD1. J lost 2 bases, V lost 1 base, and 4 bases had no gene match. Germline V gene sequence: CDR1 LGHNA, CDR2 YNFKEQ. The CDR3 is 16 residues long.

This CDR3 is CASGNSGGLTGELFF. CDR3 in DNA: TGTGCCTCCGGGAATAGCGGGGGGCTCACCGGGGAGCTGTTTTTT. The chain carries TRBV9 and TRBJ2-2; 10 bases agree with TRBD2. The V gene's germline CDR1 is SGDLS and CDR2 YYNGEE. CDR3 length equals 15 residues. V shed 10 bases, J shed 4 bases, and the junction held 10 bases outside the gene matches. Full variable domain (rest looked up from reference TRBV9 and TRBJ2-2): DSGVTQTPKHLITATGQRVTLRCSPRSGDLSVYWYQQSLDQGLQFLIQYYNGEERAKGNILERFSAQQFPDLHSELNLSSLELGDSALYFCASGNSGGLTGELFFGEGSRLTVL.

This chain uses TRBV5-6 with TRBJ2-7; 10 bases align to TRBD1. This CDR3 is 14 amino acids long. V was pared by 5 bases and J by 3 bases, with 5 bases of the junction left unmatched. Looked up from germline, CDR1 is SGHDT and CDR2 is YYEEEE. The CDR3 protein is CASSRGTGDYEQYF. The CDR3 nucleotides are TGTGCCAGCAGTCGCGGGACAGGGGACTACGAGCAGTACTTC.

V usage is TRBV28 and J usage is TRBJ2-3, with D perhaps matching TRBD1 (6 bases). The V gene lost 6 bases and the J gene lost 0 bases, with 13 bases spanning the gap. Germline V gene lookup returns CDR1 MDHEN and CDR2 SYDVKM. This CDR3 is built from 15 residues. CDR3 nucleotide sequence: TGTGCCAGCAGACCCCCAGGGGCCAGCACAGATACGCAGTATTTT. Its protein product is CASRPPGASTDTQYF.

This rearrangement joins TRBV5-1 to TRBJ2-5, with TRBD1 identical over 9 bases. The germline V gene encodes CDR1 SGHRS and CDR2 YFSETQ. CDR3 length equals 14 residues. With 4 bases clipped from V and 4 bases from J, the junction kept 5 bases outside the gene matches. The DNA of the CDR3 is TGCGCCAGCAGCATACAGGGGGCAGGAGAGACCCAGTACTTC. Amino acids: CASSIQGAGETQYF.

This clone has a count of ten or more. The chain joins TRBV10-3 to TRBJ1-6; D call uncertain. The V gene lost 3 bases and the J gene lost 8 bases, with 26 bases spanning the gap. From germline, CDR1 is ENHRY and CDR2 SYGVKD. CDR3 length: 19 residues. Here the CDR3 reads CAISERSLVQEERDSPLHF. CDR3 nucleotide sequence: TGTGCCATCAGTGAAAGGTCACTCGTCCAGGAAGAACGAGATTCACCCCTCCACTTT.

V usage is TRBV5-1 and J usage is TRBJ2-2; 7 nucleotides line up with TRBD1. V lost 4 bases and J lost 5; bases outside the gene matches: 11. Per germline, CDR1 SGHRS and CDR2 YFSETQ. CDR3 length equals 16 residues. This CDR3 reads CASSAPPGQKTGELFF. The DNA of the CDR3 is TGCGCCAGCAGCGCGCCACCGGGACAGAAAACCGGGGAGCTGTTTTTT.

The chain employs TRBV28 and TRBJ2-5; TRBD1 matches at 9 bases. The germline gives CDR1 MDHEN, CDR2 SYDVKM. The J segment lost 7 bases and the V segment lost 5 bases, leaving 11 bases of the junction unmatched. The CDR3 loop spans 15 amino acids. For the CDR3, the DNA is TGTGCCAGCAGTGCCATAGACAGGGGGGAAGGGACCCAGTACTTC. Translating gives CASSAIDRGEGTQYF.

Only one count was recorded for this clone. The chain uses TRBV12-3 or TRBV12-4 and TRBJ1-1; D not resolved. Trimming removed 7 bases at V and 1 base at J, with 10 bases between. The CDR3 is made up of 13 amino acids. The CDR3 is CASKFSRNTEAFF. CDR3 in DNA: TGTGCCAGCAAATTCTCCAGGAACACTGAAGCTTTCTTT.

Notes on this clone: The sample carries other DNA sequences with the same CDR3. The chain carries TRBV19 and TRBJ1-4; TRBD1 matches 7 bases. Germline-derived CDR1 and CDR2 are LNHDA and SQIVND (reference sequence). Germline trimming cut 9 bases from V and 1 base from J; bases unmatched to any gene: 5. The CDR3 consists of 14 residues. As DNA, the CDR3 is TGTGCCAGCTCGAACAGGGGAACTAATGAAAAACTGTTTTTT. Translating gives CASSNRGTNEKLFF.

The J gene is TRBJ2-5, the V gene TRBV12-2; TRBD2 is taken as the D call from the table, unchecked against the DNA. TRBV12-2 is a known pseudogene. CDR3 length: 18 residues. The CDR3 reads CASRLAPVREGRQETQYF. The CDR3, as DNA: TGTGCAAGTCGCTTAGCCCCAGTTCGAGAGGGGAGGCAAGAGACCCAGTACTTC.

This clone has a single count. The chain has TRBV19 and TRBJ2-2, with 12 bases that match TRBD2. This CDR3 has 16 amino acids. After removal of 8 bases from V and 4 bases from J, the junction contained 8 bases not matched to a gene. Germline CDR1 reads LNHDA; CDR2 reads SQIVND (reference sequence). The CDR3 here is CASGLAGGPSTGELFF. The CDR3 DNA follows: TGTGCCAGTGGCCTAGCGGGAGGGCCAAGCACCGGGGAGCTGTTTTTT.